Described below is a single T cell receptor beta chain sequence and its context. Its antigen is unknown. Sequencing used immunoSEQ multiplex PCR; TCRdb keeps in-frame clones, though not all of them. The sample contains 55,000 to 75,000 clones, over 65% of which appear only once. This sample is part of a study of vaccination effects on CD4 cells after COVID-19. Sequencing was preceded by expansion of antigen-specific CD4+ T cells with viral peptide pools in the ViraFEST assay. Isolation of CD4+ T cells took place after about nine days of culture. Testing of the vaccine recipients showed negative nucleocapsid antibodies and no prior SARS-CoV-2 infection. Cells had half their medium changed to IL-2 medium on days 3 and 7. V lost 5 bases to trimming and J lost 6 bases, with 16 bases between them. Germline CDR1 is SGHTA and CDR2 is FQGNSA. CDR3 size: 14 residues.

The sequencing used CD4+ T cells from PBMCs cultured with HCoV-OC43 spike peptides, collected before COVID-19 vaccination. Indicated subset: HCoV-OC43 spike overlapping peptide pool stimulation. The sequence was obtained from a human donor who received a COVID-19 vaccine. This chain connects TRBV7-2 to TRBJ1-1; no firm D call. CDR3 region: CASSKQSLSAEAFF. The CDR3 DNA follows: TGTGCCAGCAGCAAACAGAGCTTGTCGGCTGAAGCTTTCTTT.